The 11 T cell receptor beta chains below come from one sample, sequenced in a study of control samples from healthy donors and cancer patients. Repertoires were generated with immunoSEQ multiplex PCR, while TCRdb's copy carries only in-frame clones and drops some. This table has 40,000 to 60,000 clones, around 87% appearing once. The sample was PBMCs. These receptor sequences come from a man between 60 and 75 years old with head and neck cancer.

The chain couples TRBV24-1 to TRBJ1-3; D perhaps matches TRBD1 (6 bases). V was pared by 3 bases and J by 0 bases, with 17 bases between. The CDR3 runs to 18 residues. Germline lookup yields CDR1 KGHDR and CDR2 SFDVKD. The CDR3 bases are TGTGCCACCAGTGATCAAACGGACAGTCATTACTCTGGAAACACCATATATTTT. It yields the protein CATSDQTDSHYSGNTIYF.

The J gene is TRBJ1-1, the V gene TRBV19; possibly TRBD1 for D (6 bases). Germline V gives CDR1 LNHDA, CDR2 SQIVND (reference sequence). This CDR3 has 16 amino acids. The ends were cut back, 3 bases at V and 3 bases at J, with 17 bases in the middle. The CDR3 loop reads CASSMGRGGLDTEAFF. CDR3 nucleotides: TGTGCCAGTAGTATGGGCCGAGGGGGTCTGGACACTGAAGCTTTCTTT.

The chain joins TRBV10-1 to TRBJ2-3; TRBD1 aligns across 9 bases. This CDR3 has 13 residues. The V gene's germline CDR1 is WNHNN and CDR2 SYGVQD (reference sequence). V was clipped by 7 bases and J by 4 bases; unmatched bases: 3. CDR3 protein: CASKGQGSDTQYF. CDR3 DNA: TGCGCCAGCAAGGGACAGGGATCAGATACGCAGTATTTT.

The rearrangement uses TRBV3-1 (or the pseudogene TRBV3-2) and TRBJ1-4; no firm D call. This CDR3 region has 12 residues. Germline loops: CDR1 LGHDT, CDR2 YNNKEL (reference sequence). V was pared by 8 bases and J by 5 bases, with 9 bases between. The CDR3 sequence: CASRRQNEKLFF. The CDR3 coding sequence is TGTGCCAGCCGACGGCAGAATGAAAAACTGTTTTTT.

The chain joins TRBV2 to TRBJ2-5; D tentatively reads TRBD1 or TRBD2 (6 bases each). Germline CDR1 reads SNHLY; CDR2 reads FYNNEI. V dropped 6 bases and J dropped 9 bases, with 17 bases sitting between them. This CDR3 has 13 amino acids. The CDR3 is CASRWDSKGAQYF. As DNA, the CDR3 is TGTGCCAGCAGGTGGGACTCCAAGGGGGCCCAGTACTTC.

The chain has TRBV25-1 and TRBJ2-1, with TRBD2 matching 10 bases. V was pared by 4 bases and J by 4 bases, with 7 bases of the junction left unmatched. Germline V CDR1 and CDR2: MGHDK, SYGVNS. This CDR3 contains 16 residues. This chain's CDR3 is CASSGQFSGGYNEQFF. Written as DNA, the CDR3 is TGTGCCAGCAGTGGGCAGTTTAGCGGGGGGTACAATGAGCAGTTCTTC.

This rearrangement joins TRBV11-3 to TRBJ2-3; D gene unclear. The CDR3 loop spans 14 amino acids. V dropped 3 bases and J dropped 0 bases, with 7 bases sitting between them. In germline, CDR1 is SGHNT, CDR2 YENEEA. As DNA, the CDR3 is TGTGCCAGCAGCTTCCGACGGAGCACAGATACGCAGTATTTT. Translated, it gives CASSFRRSTDTQYF.

This chain links TRBV3-1 (or the pseudogene TRBV3-2) with TRBJ2-3, with TRBD2 identical over 8 bases. From germline, CDR1 is LGHDT and CDR2 YNNKEL (reference sequence). V lost 0 bases and J lost 5; bases outside the gene matches: 7. The CDR3 has 16 residues. CDR3 DNA sequence: TGTGCCAGCAGCCAAGATCGGGGGGGGTATCGAGATACGCAGTATTTT. Translating it yields CASSQDRGGYRDTQYF.

The chain's CDR3 is CASSLEDTQYF. In DNA, the CDR3 is TGTGCCAGCAGCTTGGAAGATACGCAGTATTTT. V is TRBV5-5 and J is TRBJ2-3, with D unclear. This CDR3 has 11 residues. CDR1 SGHKS and CDR2 YYEKEE come from the germline V gene (reference sequence). V was trimmed by 0 bases and J by 5 bases, leaving 1 base between them.

V usage is TRBV5-6 and J usage is TRBJ1-2; 9 nucleotides align to TRBD1. The CDR3 extends over 13 amino acids. Per germline, CDR1 SGHDT and CDR2 YYEEEE. V gave up 5 bases and J gave up 7 bases; unmatched junction bases: 6. CDR3 in amino acids: CASRAGTGSGYTF. In DNA, the CDR3 is TGTGCCAGCAGGGCGGGGACAGGGAGTGGCTACACCTTC.

The genes are TRBV5-1 and TRBJ1-2, with D possibly matching TRBD1 (6 bases). V was cut by 0 bases and J by 2 bases, with 26 bases left in between. The CDR3 is made up of 20 amino acids. In germline, CDR1 is SGHRS, CDR2 YFSETQ. The CDR3 loop reads CASSLAPPLAGDRRNYGYTF. In DNA, the CDR3 is TGCGCCAGCAGCTTGGCCCCACCCCTGGCAGGGGACCGACGGAACTATGGCTACACCTTC.